This T cell receptor (beta chain) was identified in a study of vaccination effects on CD4 cells after COVID-19. Worth noting for this clone: Its antigen is not identified.

This CDR3 is built from 12 residues. Per the germline V gene, CDR1 is SNHLY and CDR2 is FYNNEI. Trimming left V 7 bases short and J 3 bases short, with 10 bases between. Culturing for more than eight days preceded CD4+ T cell isolation. Assay: immunoSEQ multiplex PCR; the TCRdb copy retains only in-frame clones and omits some. This table holds tens of thousands of clones, about 72% found once. The chain carries TRBV2 and TRBJ2-7; D is ambiguous. This specimen was CD4+ T cells from PBMCs cultured without peptide, taken before COVID-19 vaccination. The sequence came from a human donor who had a prior SARS-CoV-2 infection. This chain's CDR3 is CASNGPIYEQYF. Written as DNA, the CDR3 is TGTGCCAGCAACGGACCTATCTACGAGCAGTACTTC.